The clone carrying this T cell receptor (beta chain) has only a few counts. Its target is unknown. Every bit of the isolated RNA underwent reverse transcription, so sequencing read expressed TCRB transcripts. The data were produced by immunoSEQ multiplex PCR, yet TCRdb's version contains in-frame clones alone and is incomplete. There are about 230,000 clones in the sample; more than 9% occur only once, and less than 0.035% lies in the top ten. This record belongs to a study of beta chain features in type 1 diabetes. Germline V gene sequence: CDR1 SEHNR, CDR2 FQNEAQ (reference sequence). Unmatched junction bases numbered 5, after V lost 1 base and J lost 8 bases. This CDR3 contains 15 residues. One heparinised blood draw, averaging approximately 120 mL, came from each donor. Study-wide findings and caveats: Highly expressing activated T cells could be over-counted with a cDNA template. PCR could preferentially amplify shorter templates, alike in patients and controls. Shorter TCRB CDR3s, moderately but significantly so, marked every one of the four CD4+ subsets in Type 1 diabetes patients.

V is TRBV7-9 and J is TRBJ1-4; 9 bases match TRBD1. This sequence originates from a woman aged 18-29 years in good health. The specimen sequenced was naive CD4+ T cells from blood. CDR3 bases: TGTGCCAGCAGCTTAGATGAGACAGGGGGAGAAAAACTGTTTTTT. This translates into CASSLDETGGEKLFF.